Below are 19 T cell receptor beta chains sequenced from a single sample in a study of shared clonotypes between healthy human individuals (dated by TCRdb to 2019 to 2021). Library construction relied on the immunoSEQ multiplex PCR assay. TCRdb provides this immuneACCESS table in a form limited to in-frame rearrangements. Some clones are lacking; in checked studies, under half of them reflect an unresolved V gene, and why the rest are absent is not known. Counted in this sample were more than 550,000 clones; 80% to 95% of them appeared once. 30% to 40% of the sample comes from the top ten. Sequencing was done on a sample of memory CD8+ T cells from PBMCs. This sample's cell subset or site label indicates: CD45RO+ cells pooled with CCR7-negative TemRA cells. These receptor sequences come from a man aged 18 to 29 in good health. Some clones in this sample may be carry-over from other donors' samples.

The gene calls are TRBV19 and TRBJ1-1; possible D gene TRBD1, 5 bases. CDR1 LNHDA and CDR2 SQIVND come from the germline V gene (reference sequence). The CDR3 contains 15 residues. Trimming pared 10 bases from V and 1 base from J, leaving 19 bases between. The CDR3 DNA reads as TGTGCCACCTTCCGGGGGGAGGCCTGGAACACTGAAGCTTTCTTT. It yields the protein CATFRGEAWNTEAFF.

The J gene is TRBJ2-1, the V gene TRBV7-6; 7 nucleotides line up with TRBD2. The CDR3 covers 15 residues. Trimming removed 4 bases from V and 10 bases from J; junction bases left unmatched: 13. Germline-derived CDR1 and CDR2 are SGHVS and FNYEAQ. CDR3 sequence: CASSSREGRIGEQFF. CDR3 in DNA: TGTGCCAGCAGCTCAAGGGAGGGCCGAATTGGGGAGCAGTTCTTC.

In this sample, this clone turned up once. This sequence joins TRBV5-6 and TRBJ1-1; D might be TRBD1 (5 bases). Per germline, CDR1 SGHDT and CDR2 YYEEEE. CDR3 length: 14 residues. Trimming took off 5 bases at V and 4 bases at J, with 15 bases between the two ends. This CDR3 reads CASRVGRLGTEAFF. For the CDR3, the DNA is TGTGCCAGCAGGGTGGGACGGTTGGGCACTGAAGCTTTCTTT.

The chain has TRBV7-2 and TRBJ2-7; the D is unclear. V was cut by 3 bases and J by 0 bases, with 6 bases left in between. CDR1 SGHTA and CDR2 FQGNSA come from the germline V gene. The CDR3 spans 13 residues. This CDR3 reads CASSLVASYEQYF. DNA for the CDR3: TGTGCCAGCAGCTTGGTGGCCTCCTACGAGCAGTACTTC.

The chain recombines TRBV4-3 with TRBJ1-4; D possibly corresponds to TRBD1 (5 bases). From germline, CDR1 is LGHNA and CDR2 YSLEER. The length of the CDR3 is 16 residues. V lost 0 bases and J 7 bases, leaving 15 bases between the germline ends. The CDR3 here is CASSQEARGTSEKLFF. The CDR3 nucleotides are TGCGCCAGCAGCCAAGAAGCTAGGGGAACGAGTGAAAAACTGTTTTTT.

V usage is TRBV28 and J usage is TRBJ2-7; 8 bases agree with TRBD2. The CDR3 is 14 amino acids. The germline V gene encodes CDR1 MDHEN and CDR2 SYDVKM. After removal of 3 bases from V and 6 bases from J, the junction contained 7 bases not matched to a gene. The CDR3 spells CASSFSGSLLEQYF. CDR3 bases: TGTGCCAGCAGTTTCAGCGGGAGTCTCCTCGAGCAGTACTTC. Full variable domain (remainder filled in from reference TRBV28 and TRBJ2-7): DVKVTQSSRYLVKRTGEKVFLECVQDMDHENMFWYRQDPGLGLRLIYFSYDVKMKEKGDIPEGYSVSREKKERFSLILESASTNQTSMYLCASSFSGSLLEQYFGPGTRLTVT.

This chain links TRBV7-3 with TRBJ2-2; no reliable D call. Trimming cost V 4 bases and J 3 bases, with 21 bases left between them. This CDR3 has 18 residues. The V gene's germline CDR1 is SGHTA and CDR2 FQGTGA. DNA of the CDR3: TGTGCCAGCAGCTCCCTCCCGGCAGGCGGAATGGACACCGGGGAGCTGTTTTTT. It translates to CASSSLPAGGMDTGELFF.

The chain combines TRBV30 with TRBJ2-7; weak D call: TRBD2 (6 bases). The CDR3 contains 14 residues. The germline gives CDR1 GTSNPN, CDR2 SVGIG (reference sequence). Trimming took 2 bases from V and 3 from J, leaving 14 bases between them. The DNA for the CDR3 is TGTGCCTGGAGTAAGACTCGGGGGTTCTACGAGCAGTACTTC. Protein: CAWSKTRGFYEQYF.

The V call is TRBV27, the J call TRBJ2-7; TRBD1 is a possible D gene (6 bases). This CDR3 contains 13 residues. Trimming took off 6 bases at V and 3 bases at J, with 12 bases between the two ends. The germline V gene encodes CDR1 MNHEY and CDR2 SMNVEV (reference sequence). Written as DNA, the CDR3 is TGTGCCAGCAGCGAGCGAGGGGGCTACGAGCAGTACTTC. Translating gives CASSERGGYEQYF.

The V and J genes are TRBV6-5 and TRBJ2-5; D is perhaps TRBD2 (7 bases). This CDR3 spans 13 amino acids. The V and J ends lost 3 bases and 5 bases respectively, with 10 bases between them. Per germline, CDR1 MNHEY and CDR2 SVGAGI. The CDR3, as DNA: TGTGCCAGCAGTTATCGGGGGGCGGAGACCCAGTACTTC. It translates to CASSYRGAETQYF.

This chain joins TRBV9 and TRBJ1-1; D is unclear. This CDR3 contains 14 residues. Between the trimmed V and J ends, which lost 0 bases and 6 bases, there was a span of 12 bases. Germline V gene sequence: CDR1 SGDLS, CDR2 YYNGEE. In DNA form, the CDR3 reads TGTGCCAGCAGCGTAGGAGGCGGCCCCGCTGAAGCTTTCTTT. It codes for CASSVGGGPAEAFF.

This chain connects TRBV7-9 to TRBJ1-2; maybe TRBD1 (5 bases). The CDR3 spans 17 residues. The germline V gene encodes CDR1 SEHNR and CDR2 FQNEAQ (reference sequence). Trimming shortened V by 6 bases and J by 6 bases, and 26 bases separated the two germline ends. The chain's CDR3 is CASRFDGRMPLGDGYTF. The CDR3 coding sequence is TGTGCCAGCAGGTTCGATGGACGGATGCCCCTAGGGGATGGCTACACCTTC.

This chain uses TRBV15 with TRBJ1-2; the D is unclear. This CDR3 is 14 amino acids long. Trimming cost V 5 bases and J 5 bases, with 15 bases left between them. Germline loops: CDR1 LNHNV, CDR2 YYDKDF (reference sequence). The CDR3 loop is CATSLRDGQYGYTF. The CDR3, as DNA: TGTGCCACCAGCTTGAGAGACGGGCAGTATGGCTACACCTTC.

The table lists this clone with a count of one. The gene calls are TRBV19 and TRBJ2-7, with TRBD1 matching over 7 bases. Unmatched junction bases numbered 7, after V lost 5 bases and J lost 6 bases. Germline CDR1 and CDR2: LNHDA and SQIVND (reference sequence). CDR3 length equals 13 residues. CDR3 protein: CASSYTGDREQYF. DNA for the CDR3: TGTGCCAGTAGTTACACAGGGGACCGCGAGCAGTACTTC.

This chain links TRBV11-1 with TRBJ2-3; tentatively, D is TRBD2 (6 bases). Germline values: CDR1 SGHAT, CDR2 FQDESV (reference sequence). The CDR3 extends over 17 amino acids. Trimming removed 5 bases at V and 2 bases at J, with 20 bases between. This CDR3 reads CASSERFGGFSTDTQYF. CDR3 DNA: TGTGCCAGCAGCGAGCGGTTTGGGGGGTTTTCCACAGATACGCAGTATTTT. Based on the CDR3 plus reference TRBV11-1 and TRBJ2-3, the full variable domain is EAEVAQSPRYKITEKSQAVAFWCDPISGHATLYWYRQILGQGPELLVQFQDESVVDDSQLPKDRFSAERLKGVDSTLKIQPAELGDSAMYLCASSERFGGFSTDTQYFGPGTRLTVL.

The rearrangement links TRBV21-1 to TRBJ2-5; the table names TRBD2, a call not compared with the DNA. TRBV21-1 is classified as a pseudogene. The CDR3 totals 18 residues. The CDR3 coding sequence is TGTGCCAGCAGCAACCTAGAAATTTGGGCTAGCAGAAAAGAGACCCAGTACTTC. Amino acids: CASSNLEIWASRKETQYF.

As to this clone: This same CDR3 is encoded by further DNA sequences in the sample. The rearrangement joins TRBV30 to TRBJ2-7; D gene ambiguous. The CDR3 sequence is 12 residues long. In germline, CDR1 is GTSNPN, CDR2 SVGIG (reference sequence). The ends were cut back, 0 bases at V and 2 bases at J, with 5 bases in the middle. The CDR3 DNA follows: TGTGCCTGGAGTGTAGGTCCCTACGAGCAGTACTTC. This sequence encodes CAWSVGPYEQYF.

This chain links TRBV5-6 with TRBJ2-7, with 8 bases fitting TRBD1. Germline-derived CDR1 and CDR2 are SGHDT and YYEEEE. The CDR3 totals 15 residues. V lost 3 bases and J lost 3; bases outside the gene matches: 8. DNA of the CDR3: TGTGCCAGCAGCTCTCCTGGGACAGGTAGCTACGAGCAGTACTTC. The encoded protein is CASSSPGTGSYEQYF. The full variable domain, its missing parts supplied by reference TRBV5-6 and TRBJ2-7, is DAGVTQSPTHLIKTRGQQVTLRCSPKSGHDTVSWYQQALGQGPQFIFQYYEEEERQRGNFPDRFSGHQFPNYSSELNVNALLLGDSALYLCASSSPGTGSYEQYFGPGTRLTVT.

This rearrangement joins TRBV7-6 to TRBJ2-7, with D unclear. V was shortened by 4 bases and J by 1 base, with 11 bases between the two germline ends. Germline V lookup: CDR1 SGHVS, CDR2 FNYEAQ. The CDR3 has 14 residues. The CDR3, as DNA: TGTGCCAGCAGCTGGACGGAAGAATCCTACGAGCAGTACTTC. Amino acids: CASSWTEESYEQYF.